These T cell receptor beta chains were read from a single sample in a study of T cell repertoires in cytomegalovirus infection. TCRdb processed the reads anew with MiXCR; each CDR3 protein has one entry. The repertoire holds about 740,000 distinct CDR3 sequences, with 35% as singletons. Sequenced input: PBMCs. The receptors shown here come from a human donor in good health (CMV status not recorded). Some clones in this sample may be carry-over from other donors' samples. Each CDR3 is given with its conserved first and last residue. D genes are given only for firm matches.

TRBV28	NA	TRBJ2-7	CASTHTSWRALRPYEQYF
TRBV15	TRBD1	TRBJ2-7	CATSRGPGTGDEQYF
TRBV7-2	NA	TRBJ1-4	CASSLAGLGEKLFF
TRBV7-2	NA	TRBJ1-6	CASSLGGTSNSPLHF
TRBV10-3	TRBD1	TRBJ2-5	CAISPGQEGRETQYF
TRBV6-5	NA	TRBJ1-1	CASSYSDPRRNTEAFF
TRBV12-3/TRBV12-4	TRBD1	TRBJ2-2	CASTPGQGTGELFF
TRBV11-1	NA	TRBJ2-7	CASSLVFGEHYEQYF
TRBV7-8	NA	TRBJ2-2	CASSFGFGELFF
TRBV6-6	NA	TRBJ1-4	CASIISPTNEKLFF
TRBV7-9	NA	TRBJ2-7	CASSLEQFSYEQYF